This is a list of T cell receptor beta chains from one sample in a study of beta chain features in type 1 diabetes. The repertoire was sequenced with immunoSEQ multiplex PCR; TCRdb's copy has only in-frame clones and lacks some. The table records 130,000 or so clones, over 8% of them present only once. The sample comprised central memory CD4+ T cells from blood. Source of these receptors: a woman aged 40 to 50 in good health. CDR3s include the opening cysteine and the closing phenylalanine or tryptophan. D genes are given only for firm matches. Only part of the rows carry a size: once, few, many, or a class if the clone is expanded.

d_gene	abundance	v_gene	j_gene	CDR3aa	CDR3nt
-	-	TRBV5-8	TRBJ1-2	CASSLQGILRGYTF	TGTGCCAGCAGCTTGCAGGGAATACTTAGAGGCTACACCTTC
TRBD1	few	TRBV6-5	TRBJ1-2	CASRDDRGPYGYTF	TGTGCCAGCAGGGACGACAGGGGGCCCTATGGCTACACCTTC
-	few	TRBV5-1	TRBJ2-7	CASSPGQGIYEQYF	TGCGCCAGCAGCCCCGGGCAGGGGATCTACGAGCAGTACTTC
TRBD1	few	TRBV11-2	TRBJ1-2	CASSIQQGFYGYTF	TGTGCCAGCAGCATACAACAGGGGTTCTATGGCTACACCTTC
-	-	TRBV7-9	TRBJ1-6	CASSWTEDSPLHF	TGTGCCAGCAGCTGGACAGAAGATTCACCCCTCCACTTT
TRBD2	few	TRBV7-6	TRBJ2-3	CASSLALSGGASDTQYF	TGTGCCAGCAGCTTAGCGCTTAGCGGGGGGGCTTCAGATACGCAGTATTTT
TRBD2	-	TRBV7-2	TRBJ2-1	CASSQFSGSYNEQFF	TGTGCCAGCAGCCAATTTAGCGGGTCCTACAATGAGCAGTTCTTC
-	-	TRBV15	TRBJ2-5	CATKGNQVSGETQYF	TGTGCCACCAAGGGCAACCAGGTCAGCGGGGAGACCCAGTACTTC
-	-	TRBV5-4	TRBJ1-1	CASSLPGGEAFF	TGTGCCAGCAGCTTGCCGGGGGGGGAAGCTTTCTTT
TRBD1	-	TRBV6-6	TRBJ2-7	CASRGDSYEQYF	TGTGCCAGCAGGGGGGACAGCTACGAGCAGTACTTC
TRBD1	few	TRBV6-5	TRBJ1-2	CASSWTGGSIYGYTF	TGTGCCAGCAGTTGGACAGGGGGCTCTATCTATGGCTACACCTTC
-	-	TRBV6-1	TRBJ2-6	CASSAYSGANVLTF	TGTGCCAGCAGTGCCTACTCTGGGGCCAACGTCCTGACTTTC
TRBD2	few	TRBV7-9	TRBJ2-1	CAIPGLAGNEQFF	TGTGCCATCCCGGGACTAGCGGGGAATGAGCAGTTCTTC
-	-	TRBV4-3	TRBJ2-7	CASSQGGGDEQYF	TGCGCCAGCAGCCAGGGGGGAGGCGACGAGCAGTACTTC
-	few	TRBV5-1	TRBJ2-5	CASSLGQKQETQYF	TGCGCCAGCAGCCTTGGACAGAAGCAAGAGACCCAGTACTTC
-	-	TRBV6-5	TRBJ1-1	CASSTGGGTEAFF	TGTGCCAGCAGTACGGGGGGGGGCACTGAAGCTTTCTTT
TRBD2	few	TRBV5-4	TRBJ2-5	CASRIAGLAGQETQYF	TGTGCCAGCAGAATTGCTGGACTAGCGGGACAAGAGACCCAGTACTTC
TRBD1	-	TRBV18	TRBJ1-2	CASSPESSPWTGPNYGYTF	TGTGCCAGCTCACCCGAATCTTCCCCTTGGACAGGGCCCAACTATGGCTACACCTTC
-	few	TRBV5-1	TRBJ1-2	CASSFAPDISAGYTF	TGCGCCAGCAGCTTTGCTCCGGACATCTCGGCGGGCTACACCTTC
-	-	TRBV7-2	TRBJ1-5	CASSLSGGVWQPQHF	TGTGCCAGCAGCCTTAGTGGGGGGGTTTGGCAGCCCCAGCATTTT
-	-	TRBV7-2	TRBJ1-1	CASSLNRLGGMNTEAFF	TGTGCCAGCAGCTTAAATCGGTTGGGGGGAATGAACACTGAAGCTTTCTTT
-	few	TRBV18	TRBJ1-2	CASSWGDANYGYTF	TGTGCCAGCTCTTGGGGAGACGCTAACTATGGCTACACCTTC
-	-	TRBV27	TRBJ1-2	CASTDRGARGGYTF	TGTGCCAGCACCGATCGGGGGGCGCGAGGAGGCTACACCTTC
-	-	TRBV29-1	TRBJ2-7	CSARRDSSYEQYF	TGCAGCGCCCGCCGAGACAGCTCCTACGAGCAGTACTTC
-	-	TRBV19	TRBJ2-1	CASSEGQYNEQFF	TGTGCCAGTAGTGAAGGACAGTACAATGAGCAGTTCTTC
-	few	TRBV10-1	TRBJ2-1	CASSEGLTHNEQFF	TGCGCCAGCAGTGAAGGACTGACTCACAATGAGCAGTTCTTC
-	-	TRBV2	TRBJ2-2	CASYSGNTGELFF	TGTGCCAGCTACTCAGGGAACACCGGGGAGCTGTTTTTT
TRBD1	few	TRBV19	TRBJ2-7	CASSMRDRIYEQYF	TGTGCCAGTAGTATGCGGGACAGGATCTACGAGCAGTACTTC